The present T cell receptor (beta chain) was sequenced within a study of tumor-infiltrating lymphocytes in oesophageal squamous cell carcinoma. Each CDR3 protein is one row after TCRdb ran MiXCR on the PCR reads. The sample includes approximately 13,000 distinct CDR3 sequences, 52% of them seen just once. This CDR3 contains 15 residues. Germline V lookup: CDR1 SEHNR, CDR2 FQNEAQ (reference sequence). The chain links TRBV7-9 to TRBJ2-3; no clear D. The DNA end is a closer match to TRBJ2-7, so the J assignment may be wrong. The clonotype originates from a female donor with esophageal squamous cell carcinoma. Input material: esophageal tumor tissue. CDR3 loop: CASSFPLRRSYEQYF. The CDR3 DNA reads TGTGCCAGCAGCTTCCCCTTGCGCCGGTCCTACGAGCAGTACTTC.